What follows are 8 T cell receptor beta chains derived from one specimen sequenced in a study of identical twins. TCRdb processed the 5' RACE reads anew with MiXCR; each CDR3 protein has one entry. The sample consists of more than 400,000 distinct CDR3 sequences, roughly 15% of them appearing once. The same data also contributed to another study, on yellow fever vaccine responses in identical twins.

Sequencing was carried out using CD4+ T cells sorted from blood. The receptors here all came from a woman between 18 and 30 years old in good health.

The chain employs TRBV7-9 and TRBJ2-7; D not resolved. The CDR3 runs 14 residues. The V gene's germline CDR1 is SEHNR and CDR2 FQNEAQ (reference sequence). Trimming removed 1 base at V and 2 bases at J, with 9 bases between. CDR3 amino acids: CASSLGAAAYEQYF. CDR3 DNA: TGTGCCAGCAGCTTAGGGGCAGCAGCCTACGAGCAGTACTTC.

This chain connects TRBV20-1 to TRBJ2-7, with 8 bases matching TRBD1. Looked up from germline, CDR1 is DFQATT and CDR2 is SNEGSKA (reference sequence). Trimming cost V 7 bases and J 2 bases; bases outside gene matches: 4. There are 12 residues in the CDR3. As DNA, the CDR3 is TGCAGTGGAGGACAGGGCGCCTACGAGCAGTACTTC. The encoded protein is CSGGQGAYEQYF.

This clonotype was counted between two and nine times. The rearrangement joins TRBV6-1 to TRBJ1-2; TRBD1 might be the D (5 bases). Trimming pared 7 bases from V and 8 bases from J, leaving 14 bases between. The CDR3 loop spans 12 amino acids. Germline V CDR1 and CDR2: MNHNS, SASEGT. The CDR3 protein is CASTGFRDGYTF. As DNA, the CDR3 is TGTGCCAGCACCGGATTTCGGGACGGCTACACCTTC.

V usage is TRBV4-2 and J usage is TRBJ2-5; TRBD2 is a possible D gene (6 bases). V was pared by 0 bases and J by 2 bases, with 10 bases between. The CDR3 has 15 amino acids. Germline assignment: CDR1 LGHNA and CDR2 YNFKEQ. The CDR3 spells CASSQDAGGQETQYF. The CDR3 DNA reads TGTGCCAGCAGCCAAGATGCCGGGGGACAAGAGACCCAGTACTTC.

The gene calls are TRBV10-3 and TRBJ2-7; tentatively, D is TRBD1 (6 bases). The V gene's germline CDR1 is ENHRY and CDR2 SYGVKD. V lost 7 bases and J 2 bases, leaving 12 bases between the germline ends. This CDR3 is 13 amino acids long. CDR3 bases: TGTGCCATCAATGGGGGCCCCACCTACGAGCAGTACTTC. It yields the protein CAINGGPTYEQYF.

This chain uses TRBV10-3 with TRBJ2-7; TRBD1 matches 7 bases. With V trimmed by 6 bases and J by 1 base, 3 bases remained unmatched. CDR1 is ENHRY and CDR2 is SYGVKD in the germline V gene. The CDR3 is 13 amino acids. The CDR3 bases are TGTGCCATCAGCACAGGGGCATCCTACGAGCAGTACGTC. It yields the protein CAISTGASYEQYV.

This clonotype has just a few counts. This chain connects TRBV15 to TRBJ2-5; D might be TRBD2 (6 bases). CDR1 is LNHNV, CDR2 YYDKDF, per germline (reference sequence). The germline V and J ends were trimmed by 0 bases and 3 bases, with 11 bases remaining between them. CDR3 length: 15 amino acids. CDR3 sequence (DNA): TGTGCCACCAGCAGAGATCGCGGGGTCGAAGAGACCCAGTACTTC. It yields the protein CATSRDRGVEETQYF.

This clonotype was seen a single time. The chain uses TRBV3-1 and TRBJ2-4, with D possibly matching TRBD2 (6 bases). The length of the CDR3 is 15 residues. Trimming shortened V by 6 bases and J by 0 bases, and 12 bases separated the two germline ends. Germline values: CDR1 LGHDT, CDR2 YNNKEL (reference sequence). This chain's CDR3 is CASSQRVIAKNIQYF. The CDR3 DNA reads TGTGCCAGCAGTCAGCGGGTAATAGCCAAAAACATTCAGTACTTC.